A selection of T cell receptor beta chains follows, all from one sample in a study of blood T cells in healthy people across ages. TCRdb ran MiXCR on the 5' RACE reads and lists one entry per CDR3 protein. This table has about 1.7 million distinct CDR3 sequences, 28% appearing once. Sequencing was done on a sample of blood. These receptors were collected from a woman aged 25-40 years in good health. CDR3s include the opening cysteine and the closing phenylalanine or tryptophan. D genes are given only for firm matches. Expanded clones get a size class; other rows say once, few or many, or leave the size out.

cdr3_length	clone_size	v_call	j_call	d_call	cdr3_nt	cdr3_aa
13	many	TRBV6-5	TRBJ1-2	.	TGTGCCAGCAGTTACGGCAGCCAGGGTGGCTACACCTTC	CASSYGSQGGYTF
15	.	TRBV6-2/TRBV6-3	TRBJ2-1	.	TGTGCCAGCAGTTACTCTGGCCACTGGGGCAATGAGCAGTTCTTC	CASSYSGHWGNEQFF
13	.	TRBV7-3	TRBJ2-1	.	TGTGCCAGCAGCTCCAAAAACGACAATGAGCAGTTCTTC	CASSSKNDNEQFF
15	once	TRBV10-3	TRBJ2-3	.	TGTGCCATCAGTGAGTCGATCCGGGGCACAGATACGCAGTATTTT	CAISESIRGTDTQYF
13	.	TRBV7-2	TRBJ1-2	TRBD1	TGTGCCAGCAGCGCGGACAGGGTGTTTGGCTACACCTTC	CASSADRVFGYTF
14	many	TRBV7-9	TRBJ2-5	TRBD1	TGTGCCAGCAGCCACGACAGGGGATCAGAGACCCAGTACTTC	CASSHDRGSETQYF
12	.	TRBV29-1	TRBJ1-1	.	TGCAGCGTTGTCGAGGGCGGTACTGAAGCTTTCTTT	CSVVEGGTEAFF
16	few	TRBV7-2	TRBJ2-3	.	TGTGCCAGCAGCCCTTTCGGGACTCACGGCACAGATACGCAGTATTTT	CASSPFGTHGTDTQYF
13	.	TRBV6-5	TRBJ1-2	.	TGTGCCAGCAGACCCGGGACTCTCTATGGCTACACCTTC	CASRPGTLYGYTF
14	few	TRBV14	TRBJ2-3	.	TGTGCCAGCAGCAACCCCGGGTCCACAGATACGCAGTATTTT	CASSNPGSTDTQYF
15	few	TRBV7-2	TRBJ2-7	TRBD1	TGTGCCAGCAGCTTACGCAACAGGGGGCATGACGAGCAGTACTTC	CASSLRNRGHDEQYF
13	many	TRBV10-3	TRBJ2-7	.	TGTGCCATCAGAGCGGAACCCACCTACGAGCAGTACTTC	CAIRAEPTYEQYF
14	many	TRBV29-1	TRBJ1-2	TRBD1	TGCAGCGTGCAAACCGGGACAGGCAACTATGGCTACACCTTC	CSVQTGTGNYGYTF
15	once	TRBV20-1	TRBJ2-7	TRBD2	TGCAGTGCTAGAAGGACTAGCGGGCAGGCCTACGAGCAGTACTTC	CSARRTSGQAYEQYF
13	many	TRBV7-2	TRBJ2-5	.	TGTGCCAGCAGCTTAGCCGGGAAGGAGACCCAGTACTTC	CASSLAGKETQYF